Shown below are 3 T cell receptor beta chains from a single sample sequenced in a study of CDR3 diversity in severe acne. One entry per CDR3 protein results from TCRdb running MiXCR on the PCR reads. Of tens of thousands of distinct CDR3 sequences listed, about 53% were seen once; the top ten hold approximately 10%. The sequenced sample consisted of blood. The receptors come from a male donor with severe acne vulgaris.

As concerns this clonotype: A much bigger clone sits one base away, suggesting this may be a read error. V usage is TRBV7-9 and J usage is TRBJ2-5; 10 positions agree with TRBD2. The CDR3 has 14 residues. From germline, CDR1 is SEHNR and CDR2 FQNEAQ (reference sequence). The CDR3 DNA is TGTGCCGGCAGCCGTAGCGGGGGGCAAGAGACCCAGTACTTC. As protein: CAGSRSGGQETQYF.

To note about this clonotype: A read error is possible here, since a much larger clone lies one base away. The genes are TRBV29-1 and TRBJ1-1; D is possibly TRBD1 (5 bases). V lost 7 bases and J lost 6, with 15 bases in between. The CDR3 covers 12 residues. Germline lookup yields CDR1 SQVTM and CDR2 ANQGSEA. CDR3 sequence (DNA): TGCAGCGCCTCGACAGTTCACGCTGAAGCTTTCTTT. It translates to CSASTVHAEAFF. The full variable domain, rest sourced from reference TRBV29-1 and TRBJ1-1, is SAVISQKPSRDICQRGTSLTIQCQVDSQVTMMFWYRQQPGQSLTLIATANQGSEATYESGFVIDKFPISRPNLTFSTLTVSNMSPEDSSIYLCSASTVHAEAFFGQGTRLTVV.

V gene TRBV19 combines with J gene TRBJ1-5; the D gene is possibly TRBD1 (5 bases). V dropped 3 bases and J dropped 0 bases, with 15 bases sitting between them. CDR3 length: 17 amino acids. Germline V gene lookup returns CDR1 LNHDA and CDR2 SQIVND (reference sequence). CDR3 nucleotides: TGTGCCAGTAGTATGTTCGGGGACGGCTTTAGCAATCAGCCCCAGCATTTT. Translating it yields CASSMFGDGFSNQPQHF.